Listed below are T cell receptor beta chains from one sample, sequenced in a study of Ad26.COV2.S vaccination and SARS-CoV-2 variants. Clones were sequenced by immunoSEQ multiplex PCR, and TCRdb holds only the in-frame ones, with some missing. The sample yields just over 350,000 clones, around 83% seen once. Sample: peripheral blood, taken in a trial of Ad26.COV2.S vaccine versus placebo. The receptors here all came from a person between 18 and 65 years old who received the Ad26.COV2.S COVID-19 vaccine or a placebo. Both conserved end residues are part of each CDR3. The D gene is left open where the match is weak. Some rows have no size entry. The others give once, few or many, or a class for an expanded clone.

v_gene	j_gene	d_gene	abundance	CDR3nt	CDR3aa
TRBV4-1	TRBJ2-2	NA	NA	TGCGCCAGCAGCCTTAGCGGCCCCGGGGAGCTGTTTTTT	CASSLSGPGELFF
TRBV11-3	TRBJ2-2	TRBD2	NA	TGTGCCAGCAGCTTAGATCTTGGACTAGCGGGAGAGTCCGGGGAGCTGTTTTTT	CASSLDLGLAGESGELFF
TRBV5-1	TRBJ1-4	TRBD1	NA	TGCGCCAGCAGCCTCGGACAGGCAACTAATGAAAAACTGTTTTTT	CASSLGQATNEKLFF
TRBV25-1	TRBJ2-5	NA	few	TGTGCCAGCAGTGGACTCGGAACTAGCCTCCAAGAGACCCAGTACTTC	CASSGLGTSLQETQYF
TRBV28	TRBJ2-1	NA	NA	TGTGCCAGCAGTTCCCCAAAGAGGACCACGCAGTTCTTC	CASSSPKRTTQFF
TRBV28	TRBJ1-1	NA	NA	TGTGCCAGCAGTGAAGAGAACACTGAAGCTTTCTTT	CASSEENTEAFF
TRBV2	TRBJ1-1	TRBD1	NA	TGTGCCAGCAGTGAACTCAGGGGGCTGGGCACTGAAGCTTTCTTT	CASSELRGLGTEAFF
TRBV7-9	TRBJ2-3	NA	NA	TGTGCCAGCAGCTCCGAGGGGGTCACAGATACGCAGTATTTT	CASSSEGVTDTQYF
TRBV27	TRBJ2-3	TRBD2	NA	TGTGCCAGCAGTTTAATCCCTAGCGGGAACCCAGATACGCAGTATTTT	CASSLIPSGNPDTQYF
TRBV6-2/TRBV6-3	TRBJ1-1	NA	few	TGTGCCAGCAGCCCGAGGGGTTATCTCACTGAAGCTTTCTTT	CASSPRGYLTEAFF
TRBV19	TRBJ2-1	NA	NA	TGTGCCAGCGAGACAGCCTACAATGAGCAGTTCTTC	CASETAYNEQFF
TRBV3-1/TRBV3-2	TRBJ1-2	NA	NA	TGTGCCAGCAGCCATCGGGTTGACTATGGCTACACCTTC	CASSHRVDYGYTF
TRBV19	TRBJ2-1	TRBD1	NA	TGTGCCAGTAGTGCGCACCAGGGGGCTGGGAATGAGCAGTTCTTC	CASSAHQGAGNEQFF
TRBV28	TRBJ1-5	NA	NA	TGTGCCAGCAGCAATGGGGGGAAATCAAATAGCAATCAGCCCCAGCATTTT	CASSNGGKSNSNQPQHF
TRBV7-9	TRBJ2-5	TRBD2	few	TGTGCCAGCAGCCAAAGCGGGAGGTTTTGGGAGACCCAGTACTTC	CASSQSGRFWETQYF
TRBV19	TRBJ1-1	NA	NA	TGTGCCAGTAGTATAGAAGGGGGGTCAGCGGCTTTCTTT	CASSIEGGSAAFF
TRBV5-1	TRBJ2-3	TRBD2	NA	TGCGCCAGCAGCTTACTAGCGGGCTTCACAGATACGCAGTATTTT	CASSLLAGFTDTQYF
TRBV30	TRBJ2-3	NA	NA	TGTGCCTGGAGTGTGGGCAGTTCGGCAGATACGCAGTATTTT	CAWSVGSSADTQYF
TRBV19	TRBJ2-7	NA	few	TGTGCCAGTCAAACCGGGACAACCCCCGGCGAGCAGTACTTC	CASQTGTTPGEQYF
TRBV5-1	TRBJ1-3	NA	NA	TGCGCCAGCAGCTTTGATTTTGGAAACACCATATATTTT	CASSFDFGNTIYF
TRBV27	TRBJ2-7	NA	NA	TGTGCCAGCAGGAGGGGTCACGAGCAGTACTTC	CASRRGHEQYF
TRBV7-9	TRBJ2-1	NA	few	TGTGCCAGCAGCCCGCCCCGACACGGTGAGCAGTTCTTC	CASSPPRHGEQFF